This is a list of T cell receptor beta chains from one sample in a study of control samples from healthy donors and cancer patients. Method: immunoSEQ multiplex PCR; TCRdb's copy keeps in-frame clones and lacks some. This sample has under 200,000 clones, with about 93% found just once. The sequenced sample was blood. These receptor sequences come from a woman aged 30 to 39 in good health. The CDR3 runs from the conserved cysteine through the conserved F or W. A D gene is named only where the DNA matches it firmly. Clone size is shown for a subset of rows, as once, few, many or a class of expanded clone.

size	D	J	V	CDR3	DNA
.	.	TRBJ2-3	TRBV14	CASSQDSRVLSTDTQYF	TGTGCCAGCAGTCAAGATAGCCGAGTGCTTAGCACAGATACGCAGTATTTT
.	.	TRBJ2-5	TRBV6-5	CASRRETQYF	TGTGCCAGCAGACGAGAGACCCAGTACTTC
few	.	TRBJ1-5	TRBV9	CASSLDGSNQPQHF	TGTGCCAGCAGCCTCGACGGTAGCAATCAGCCCCAGCATTTT
.	TRBD1	TRBJ2-3	TRBV9	CASSVGTGVSTDTQYF	TGTGCCAGCAGCGTAGGTACAGGGGTGAGCACAGATACGCAGTATTTT
.	TRBD1	TRBJ2-5	TRBV7-8	CASSLVVRGIQETQYF	TGTGCCAGCAGCTTAGTGGTCAGGGGGATCCAAGAGACCCAGTACTTC
.	.	TRBJ1-5	TRBV19	CASSPPGAPAQHF	TGTGCCAGTAGTCCGCCCGGGGCCCCCGCCCAGCATTTT
once	TRBD1	TRBJ1-4	TRBV6-5	CASREGAPNEKLFF	TGTGCCAGCAGGGAGGGGGCACCTAATGAAAAACTGTTTTTT
.	.	TRBJ2-7	TRBV27	CASSLLGKEHEQYF	TGTGCCAGCAGCCTATTGGGGAAGGAGCACGAGCAGTACTTC
once	.	TRBJ2-1	TRBV9	CASSVGGSVGNEQFF	TGTGCCAGCAGCGTAGGGGGGTCTGTTGGCAATGAGCAGTTCTTC
.	TRBD2	TRBJ2-5	TRBV4-1	CASRPRLGGEQETQYF	TGCGCCAGCAGGCCAAGGCTGGGGGGGGAACAAGAGACCCAGTACTTC
.	.	TRBJ1-5	TRBV28	CASSRLLRQFVYSNQPQHF	TGTGCCAGCAGTCGTTTACTCCGACAGTTCGTTTATAGCAATCAGCCCCAGCATTTT
once	.	TRBJ1-1	TRBV2	CASSWAMPEAFF	TGTGCCAGCAGTTGGGCCATGCCTGAAGCTTTCTTT
.	.	TRBJ1-2	TRBV19	CASSIVPSGNGYTF	TGTGCCAGTAGTATAGTCCCTTCCGGGAATGGCTACACCTTC
.	.	TRBJ2-7	TRBV3-1/TRBV3-2	CASSPMSSYEQYF	TGTGCCAGCAGCCCGATGAGCTCCTACGAGCAGTACTTC
once	.	TRBJ1-5	TRBV4-1	CASSQDKGYSNQPQHF	TGCGCCAGCAGCCAAGATAAAGGCTATAGCAATCAGCCCCAGCATTTT
few	.	TRBJ2-2	TRBV28	CASSLWQGTGELFF	TGTGCCAGCAGTTTATGGCAGGGCACCGGGGAGCTGTTTTTT
.	.	TRBJ1-2	TRBV6-5	CASSYRTARDGYTF	TGTGCCAGCAGTTACCGGACGGCGCGTGATGGCTACACCTTC
.	.	TRBJ2-5	TRBV10-2	CASSDKGFQETQYF	TGCGCCAGCAGTGATAAGGGGTTCCAAGAGACCCAGTACTTC
.	.	TRBJ2-5	TRBV6-1	CASSEDGVEETQYF	TGTGCCAGCAGTGAAGATGGGGTGGAAGAGACCCAGTACTTC
.	TRBD1	TRBJ1-3	TRBV19	CASSADRAAGNTIYF	TGTGCCAGTAGTGCCGACAGGGCTGCTGGAAACACCATATATTTT
.	.	TRBJ1-6	TRBV25-1	CASSDTQGSSSPLHF	TGTGCCAGCAGTGATACCCAGGGGAGTAGTTCACCCCTCCACTTT
.	TRBD1	TRBJ1-4	TRBV5-1	CASSLTGGRGEKLFF	TGCGCCAGCAGCTTAACAGGGGGCCGGGGAGAAAAACTGTTTTTT
.	.	TRBJ2-2	TRBV19	CASSISGVVTGELFF	TGTGCCAGTAGTATTTCGGGAGTAGTCACCGGGGAGCTGTTTTTT
.	.	TRBJ1-2	TRBV29-1	CSVVGGDAATFYGYTF	TGCAGCGTTGTAGGAGGTGACGCCGCCACCTTCTATGGCTACACCTTC
.	.	TRBJ2-5	TRBV7-2	CASSPTAASETQYF	TGTGCCAGCAGCCCGACGGCGGCGTCAGAGACCCAGTACTTC
.	.	TRBJ2-7	TRBV29-1	CSVEEGTGGPYEQYF	TGCAGCGTTGAAGAAGGTACGGGGGGCCCCTACGAGCAGTACTTC
.	TRBD1	TRBJ1-1	TRBV4-1	CASSQQGATEAFF	TGCGCCAGCAGCCAACAGGGGGCCACTGAAGCTTTCTTT
.	TRBD1	TRBJ1-1	TRBV4-1	CASSQDRGQRNTEAFF	TGCGCCAGCAGCCAAGATCGGGGACAGAGGAACACTGAAGCTTTCTTT
.	.	TRBJ2-2	TRBV6-1	CASSERRTGELFF	TGTGCCAGCAGTGAGCGACGCACCGGGGAGCTGTTTTTT
.	TRBD1	TRBJ2-7	TRBV5-1	CASGTGAPLTYEQYF	TGCGCCAGCGGGACAGGAGCCCCACTTACGTACGAGCAGTACTTC
.	TRBD1	TRBJ2-6	TRBV5-1	CASSLEGAGGSGANVLTF	TGCGCCAGCAGCTTGGAGGGGGCTGGGGGCTCTGGGGCCAACGTCCTGACTTTC
.	.	TRBJ2-7	TRBV20-1	CSASSLASFYEQYF	TGCAGTGCTAGTTCTCTAGCGAGTTTCTACGAGCAGTACTTC
few	.	TRBJ1-1	TRBV28	CASSSPTTEAFF	TGTGCCAGCAGTTCACCCACAACTGAAGCTTTCTTT
.	TRBD1	TRBJ2-2	TRBV7-9	CASRWDSVSGELFF	TGTGCCAGCAGATGGGACAGTGTGTCCGGGGAGCTGTTTTTT
.	.	TRBJ2-7	TRBV7-3	CASSPRSHEQYF	TGTGCCAGCAGCCCCCGTTCCCACGAGCAGTACTTC
.	.	TRBJ2-5	TRBV3-1/TRBV3-2	CASSQTHRGLQETQYF	TGTGCCAGCAGCCAAACACACAGGGGACTCCAAGAGACCCAGTACTTC
.	.	TRBJ2-5	TRBV7-2	CASSQKRDQETQYF	TGTGCCAGCAGCCAAAAGCGGGACCAAGAGACCCAGTACTTC
.	.	TRBJ1-2	TRBV25-1	CASSENPRTVWLYGYTF	TGTGCCAGCAGTGAAAATCCGAGGACAGTTTGGCTCTATGGCTACACCTTC
once	.	TRBJ2-6	TRBV6-2/TRBV6-3	CASSRTSGANVLTF	TGTGCCAGCAGTCGGACCTCTGGGGCCAACGTCCTGACTTTC
.	.	TRBJ2-5	TRBV9	CASSPGRYQETQYF	TGTGCCAGCAGCCCTGGGAGGTACCAAGAGACCCAGTACTTC
.	.	TRBJ2-2	TRBV5-1	CASSLGSGGNTGELFF	TGCGCCAGCAGCTTGGGTTCCGGGGGGAACACCGGGGAGCTGTTTTTT
.	TRBD1	TRBJ1-1	TRBV5-6	CASSGTGGHVIMNTEAFF	TGTGCCAGCAGCGGTACAGGGGGCCATGTTATCATGAACACTGAAGCTTTCTTT
.	TRBD1	TRBJ2-5	TRBV9	CASSVWDRQGTQYF	TGTGCCAGCAGCGTCTGGGACAGACAAGGGACCCAGTACTTC